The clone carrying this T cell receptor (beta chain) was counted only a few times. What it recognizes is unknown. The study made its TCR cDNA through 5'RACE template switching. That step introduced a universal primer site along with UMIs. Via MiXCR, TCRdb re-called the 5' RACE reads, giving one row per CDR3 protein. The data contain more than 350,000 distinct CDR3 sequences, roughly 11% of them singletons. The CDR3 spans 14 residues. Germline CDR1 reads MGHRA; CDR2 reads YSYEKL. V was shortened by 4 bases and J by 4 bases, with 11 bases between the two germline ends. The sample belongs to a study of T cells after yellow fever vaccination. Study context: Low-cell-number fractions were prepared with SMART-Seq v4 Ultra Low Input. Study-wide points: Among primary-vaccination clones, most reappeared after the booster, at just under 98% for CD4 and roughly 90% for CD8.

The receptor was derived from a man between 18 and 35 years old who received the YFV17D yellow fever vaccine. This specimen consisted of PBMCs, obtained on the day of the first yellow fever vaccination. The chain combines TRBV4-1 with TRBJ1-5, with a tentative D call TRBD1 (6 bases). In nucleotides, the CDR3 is TGCGCCAGCAGCCCCCGACAGGTTAATCAGCCCCAGCATTTT. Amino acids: CASSPRQVNQPQHF.